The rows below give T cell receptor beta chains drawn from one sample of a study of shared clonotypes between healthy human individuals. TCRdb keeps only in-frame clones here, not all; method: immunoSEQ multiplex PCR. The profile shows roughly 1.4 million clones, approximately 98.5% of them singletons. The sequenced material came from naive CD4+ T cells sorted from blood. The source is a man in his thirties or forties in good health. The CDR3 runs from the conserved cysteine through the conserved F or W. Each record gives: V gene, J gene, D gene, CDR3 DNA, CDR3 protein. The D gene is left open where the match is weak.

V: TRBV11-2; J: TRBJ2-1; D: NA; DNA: TGTGCCAGCAGCTTAGTAGGTCTAGCGTACGATGAGCAGTTCTTC; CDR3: CASSLVGLAYDEQFF
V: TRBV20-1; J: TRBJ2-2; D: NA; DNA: TGCAGTGCAAATAGCGGCGGGGAGCTGTTTTTT; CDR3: CSANSGGELFF
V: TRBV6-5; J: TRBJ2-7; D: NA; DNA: TGTGCCAGCAGTCCTTCCGGGACTGTCTACTACGAGCAGTACTTC; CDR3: CASSPSGTVYYEQYF
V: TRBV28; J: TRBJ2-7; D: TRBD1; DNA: TGTGCCAGCAGTTTACCCCGACAGGGAAAGCAGTACTTC; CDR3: CASSLPRQGKQYF
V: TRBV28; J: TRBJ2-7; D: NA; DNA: TGTGCCAGCAGTTTAATGGCCTCCTACGAGCAGTACTTC; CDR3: CASSLMASYEQYF
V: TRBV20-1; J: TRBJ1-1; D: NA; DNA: TGCAGTGCTAGCTCTCGGGGGGAAGCTTTCTTT; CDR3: CSASSRGEAFF
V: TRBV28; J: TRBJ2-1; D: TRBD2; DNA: TGTGCCAGCAGGGGCCTAGCGGGCGGAAGCTCCTACAATGAGCAGTTCTTC; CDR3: CASRGLAGGSSYNEQFF
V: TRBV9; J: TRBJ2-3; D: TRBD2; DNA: TGTGCCAGCAGCGTTCTTGGACTAGCGGGAAGGACAGATACGCAGTATTTT; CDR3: CASSVLGLAGRTDTQYF
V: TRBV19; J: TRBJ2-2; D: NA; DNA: TGTGCCAGTAGACAAGGGGATCATACCGGGGAGCTGTTTTTT; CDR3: CASRQGDHTGELFF
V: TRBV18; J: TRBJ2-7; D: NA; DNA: TGTGCCAGCTCACCGAACACCGGGCCATCCGAGCAGTACTTC; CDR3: CASSPNTGPSEQYF
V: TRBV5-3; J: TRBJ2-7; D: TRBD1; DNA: TGTGCCAGAAGCCCCCGGGACAGGGCTGGCTACGAGCAGTACTTC; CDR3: CARSPRDRAGYEQYF
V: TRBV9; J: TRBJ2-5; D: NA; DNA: TGTGCCAGCAGCGTAGACCCAGCCGGGGAGACCCAGTACTTC; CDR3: CASSVDPAGETQYF
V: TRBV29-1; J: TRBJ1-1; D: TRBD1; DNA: TGCAGCGTACGACAGGGGACCACGAGCACTGAAGCTTTCTTT; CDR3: CSVRQGTTSTEAFF
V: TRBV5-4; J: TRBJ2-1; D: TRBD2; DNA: TGTGCCAGCAGCTTGGCGACTAGCGGGGATGAGCAGTTCTTC; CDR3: CASSLATSGDEQFF
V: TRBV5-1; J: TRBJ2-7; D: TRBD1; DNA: TGCGCCAGCAGCTTGGGTGGGACAGGATCCTACGAGCAGTACTTC; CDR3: CASSLGGTGSYEQYF
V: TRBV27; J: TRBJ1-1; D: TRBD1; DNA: TGTGCCAGCAGTACCCACAGGGGCGGTTACTCTGAAGCTTTCTTT; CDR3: CASSTHRGGYSEAFF
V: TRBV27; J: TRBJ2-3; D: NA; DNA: TGTGCCAGCAGTTTACAGTGGGGGACGACAGATACGCAGTATTTT; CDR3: CASSLQWGTTDTQYF
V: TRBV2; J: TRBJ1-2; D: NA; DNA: TGTGCCAGCAGCGCCATACACCAATATATCGGCTACACCTTC; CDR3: CASSAIHQYIGYTF
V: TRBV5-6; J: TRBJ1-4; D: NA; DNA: TGTGCCAGCAGCTTCGGGGTAGGGGCAACTAATGAAAAACTGTTTTTT; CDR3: CASSFGVGATNEKLFF
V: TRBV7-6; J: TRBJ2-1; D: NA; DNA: TGTGCCAGCACCTTAGGCCCTTACAATGAGCAGTTCTTC; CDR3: CASTLGPYNEQFF
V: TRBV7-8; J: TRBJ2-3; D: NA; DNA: TGTGCCAGCAGCCGCAGGGCCAGGGGCACAGATACGCAGTATTTT; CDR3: CASSRRARGTDTQYF
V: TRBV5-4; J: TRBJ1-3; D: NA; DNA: TGTGCCAGCAGCTTCGGGCTACCCCGGGCAACTGGAAACACCATATATTTT; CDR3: CASSFGLPRATGNTIYF